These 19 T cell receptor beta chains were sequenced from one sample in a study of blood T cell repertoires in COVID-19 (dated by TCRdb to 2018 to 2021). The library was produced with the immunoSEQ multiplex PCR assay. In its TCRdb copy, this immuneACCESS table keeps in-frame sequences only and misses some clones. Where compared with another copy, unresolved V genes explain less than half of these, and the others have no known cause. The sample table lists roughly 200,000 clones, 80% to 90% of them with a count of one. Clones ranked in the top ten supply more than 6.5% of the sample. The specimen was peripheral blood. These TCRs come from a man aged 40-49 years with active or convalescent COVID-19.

CDR3 nucleotide sequence: TGCGCCAGCAGCCTATTTCAGGGGGCGGGTAATTCACCCCTCCACTTT. It codes for CASSLFQGAGNSPLHF. The chain uses TRBV4-1 and TRBJ1-6; 8 bases are shared with TRBD1. The V gene's germline CDR1 is MGHRA and CDR2 YSYEKL. The CDR3 runs to 16 residues. The J segment lost 6 bases and the V segment lost 4 bases, leaving 8 bases of the junction unmatched.

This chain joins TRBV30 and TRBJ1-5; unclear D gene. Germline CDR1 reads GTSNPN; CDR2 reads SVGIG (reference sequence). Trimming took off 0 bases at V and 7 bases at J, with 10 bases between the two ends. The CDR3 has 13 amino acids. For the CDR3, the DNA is TGTGCCTGGAGTGTACGGGAAAACCAGCCCCAGCATTTT. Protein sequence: CAWSVRENQPQHF.

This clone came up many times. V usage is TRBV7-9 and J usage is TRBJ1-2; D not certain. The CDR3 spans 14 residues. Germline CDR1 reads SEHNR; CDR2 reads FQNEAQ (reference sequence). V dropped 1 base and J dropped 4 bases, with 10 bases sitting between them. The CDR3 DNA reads TGTGCCAGCAGCTTAGACGTGGGGAGCTATGGCTACACCTTC. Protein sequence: CASSLDVGSYGYTF. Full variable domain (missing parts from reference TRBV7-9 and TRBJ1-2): DTGVSQNPRHKITKRGQNVTFRCDPISEHNRLYWYRQTLGQGPEFLTYFQNEAQLEKSRLLSDRFSAERPKGSFSTLEIQRTEQGDSAMYLCASSLDVGSYGYTFGSGTRLTVV.

The CDR3 region is CSVTGTKSRNTIYF. DNA of the CDR3: TGCAGCGTTACCGGGACAAAGTCGCGAAACACCATATATTTT. V usage is TRBV29-1 and J usage is TRBJ1-3, with D possibly matching TRBD1 (6 bases). V was trimmed by 5 bases and J by 5 bases, leaving 16 bases between them. This CDR3 has 14 amino acids. In germline, CDR1 is SQVTM, CDR2 ANQGSEA.

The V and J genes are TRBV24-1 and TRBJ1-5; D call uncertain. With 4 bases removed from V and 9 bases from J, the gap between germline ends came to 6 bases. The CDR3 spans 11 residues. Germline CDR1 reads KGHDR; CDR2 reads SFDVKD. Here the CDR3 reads CATSDSGPQHF. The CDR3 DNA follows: TGTGCCACCAGTGACTCAGGGCCCCAGCATTTT.

The CDR3 protein is CASSPGLAGGRRTGELFF. For the CDR3, the DNA is TGTGCCAGCAGTCCGGGACTAGCGGGAGGGAGGCGCACCGGGGAGCTGTTTTTT. The rearrangement joins TRBV2 to TRBJ2-2, with 16 bases that match TRBD2. Per the germline V gene, CDR1 is SNHLY and CDR2 is FYNNEI. The CDR3 has 18 amino acids. Trimming took 5 bases from V and 4 from J; bases not matched to a gene: 7.

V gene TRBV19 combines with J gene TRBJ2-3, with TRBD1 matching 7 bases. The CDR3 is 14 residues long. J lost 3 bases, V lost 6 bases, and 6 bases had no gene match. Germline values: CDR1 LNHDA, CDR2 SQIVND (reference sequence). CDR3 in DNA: TGTGCCAGTAGGGAGGCAGGGGGTACAGATACGCAGTATTTT. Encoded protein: CASREAGGTDTQYF.

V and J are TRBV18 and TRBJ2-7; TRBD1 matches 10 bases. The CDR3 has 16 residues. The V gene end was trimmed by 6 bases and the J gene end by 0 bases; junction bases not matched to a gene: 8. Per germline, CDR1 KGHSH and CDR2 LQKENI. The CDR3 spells CASSPAWTGGSYEQYF. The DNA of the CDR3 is TGTGCCAGCTCGCCGGCCTGGACAGGGGGCTCCTACGAGCAGTACTTC.

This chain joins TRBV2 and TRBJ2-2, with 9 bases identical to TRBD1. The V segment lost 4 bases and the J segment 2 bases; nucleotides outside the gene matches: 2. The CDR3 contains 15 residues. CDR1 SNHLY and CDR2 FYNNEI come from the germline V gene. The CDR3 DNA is TGTGCCAGCAGTGGACAGGGGGAAAACACCGGGGAGCTGTTTTTT. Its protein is CASSGQGENTGELFF.

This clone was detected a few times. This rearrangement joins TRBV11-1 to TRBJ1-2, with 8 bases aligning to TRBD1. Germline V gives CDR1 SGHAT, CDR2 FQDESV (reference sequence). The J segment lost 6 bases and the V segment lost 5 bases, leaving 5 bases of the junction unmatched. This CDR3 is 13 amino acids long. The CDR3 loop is CASSRAGGNGYTF. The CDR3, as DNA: TGTGCCAGCAGCCGTGCAGGGGGCAATGGCTACACCTTC.

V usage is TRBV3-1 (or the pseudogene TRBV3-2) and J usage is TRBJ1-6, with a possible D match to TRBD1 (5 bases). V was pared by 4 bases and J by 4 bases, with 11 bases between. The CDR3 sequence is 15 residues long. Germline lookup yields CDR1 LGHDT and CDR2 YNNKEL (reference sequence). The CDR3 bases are TGTGCCAGCAGCCCCCCGGGGGGTTATAATTCACCCCTCCACTTT. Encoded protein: CASSPPGGYNSPLHF.

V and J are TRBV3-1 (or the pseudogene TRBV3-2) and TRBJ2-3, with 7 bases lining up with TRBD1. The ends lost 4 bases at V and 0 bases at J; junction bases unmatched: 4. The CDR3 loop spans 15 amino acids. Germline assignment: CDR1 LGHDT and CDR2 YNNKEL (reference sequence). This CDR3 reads CASSPGQLSTDTQYF. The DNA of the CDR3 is TGTGCCAGCAGCCCGGGACAGCTTAGCACAGATACGCAGTATTTT.

In DNA, the CDR3 is TGTGCCAGCAATCCGCGCAGGACAGGGGCTGGGGAGCAGTACTTC. Amino acid sequence: CASNPRRTGAGEQYF. The rearrangement uses TRBV6-5 and TRBJ2-7; 9 bases align to TRBD1. With 7 bases clipped from V and 7 bases from J, the junction kept 14 bases outside the gene matches. Germline V lookup: CDR1 MNHEY, CDR2 SVGAGI. The CDR3 totals 15 residues.

The CDR3 DNA reads as TGTGCCAGCAGCCAAGATCGGACTACTCAAGAGACCCAGTACTTC. Amino acid sequence: CASSQDRTTQETQYF. V and J are TRBV14 and TRBJ2-5; D perhaps matches TRBD2 (6 bases). The germline V gene has CDR1 SGHDN and CDR2 FVKESK. The CDR3 runs 15 residues. The V end lost 0 bases, the J end lost 2 bases, and 10 bases lay between the germline ends.

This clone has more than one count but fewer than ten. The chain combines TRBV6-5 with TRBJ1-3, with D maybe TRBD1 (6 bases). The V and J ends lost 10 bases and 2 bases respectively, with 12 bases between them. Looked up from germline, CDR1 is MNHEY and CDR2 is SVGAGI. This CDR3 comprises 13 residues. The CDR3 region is CATKQGAGNTIYF. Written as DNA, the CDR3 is TGTGCCACCAAACAGGGAGCTGGAAACACCATATATTTT.

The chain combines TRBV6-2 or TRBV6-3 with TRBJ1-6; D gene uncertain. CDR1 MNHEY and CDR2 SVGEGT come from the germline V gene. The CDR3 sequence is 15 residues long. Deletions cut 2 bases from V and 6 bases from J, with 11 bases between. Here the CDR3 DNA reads TGTGCCAGCAGTTACGAGTCCTACTTTAATTCACCCCTCCACTTT. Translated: CASSYESYFNSPLHF.

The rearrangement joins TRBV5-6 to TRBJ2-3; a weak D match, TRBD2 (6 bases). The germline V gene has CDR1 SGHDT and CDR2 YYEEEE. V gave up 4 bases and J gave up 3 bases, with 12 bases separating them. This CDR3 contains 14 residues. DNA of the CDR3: TGTGCCAGCAGCCCCGGGACTTGGACAGATACGCAGTATTTT. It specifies CASSPGTWTDTQYF.

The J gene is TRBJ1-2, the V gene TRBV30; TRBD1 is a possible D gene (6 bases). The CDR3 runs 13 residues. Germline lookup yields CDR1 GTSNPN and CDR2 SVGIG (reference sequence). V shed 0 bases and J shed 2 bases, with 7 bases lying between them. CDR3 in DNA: TGTGCCTGGAGTGTAGGGACAAACTATGGCTACACCTTC. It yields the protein CAWSVGTNYGYTF.

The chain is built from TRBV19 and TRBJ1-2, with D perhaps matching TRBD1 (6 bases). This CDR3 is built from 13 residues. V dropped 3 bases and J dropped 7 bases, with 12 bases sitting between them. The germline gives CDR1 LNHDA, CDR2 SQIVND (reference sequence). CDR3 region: CASSMAGAGGYTF. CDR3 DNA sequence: TGTGCCAGTAGTATGGCGGGGGCAGGTGGCTACACCTTC.